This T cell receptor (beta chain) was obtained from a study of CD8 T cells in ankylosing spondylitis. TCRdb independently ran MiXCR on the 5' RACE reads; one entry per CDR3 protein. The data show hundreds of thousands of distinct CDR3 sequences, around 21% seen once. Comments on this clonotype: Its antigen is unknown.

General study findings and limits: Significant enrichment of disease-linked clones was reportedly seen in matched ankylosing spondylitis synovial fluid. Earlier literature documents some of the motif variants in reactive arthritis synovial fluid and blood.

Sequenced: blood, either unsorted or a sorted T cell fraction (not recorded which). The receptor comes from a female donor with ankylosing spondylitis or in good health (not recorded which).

The CDR3 spells CASSPDGLAGVEQYF. The CDR3 region has the DNA TGTGCCAGCAGCCCAGACGGACTAGCGGGAGTAGAGCAGTACTTC. V gene TRBV9 combines with J gene TRBJ2-7, with TRBD2 matching 13 bases. The length of the CDR3 is 15 residues. Germline values: CDR1 SGDLS, CDR2 YYNGEE. Unmatched junction bases numbered 8, after V lost 4 bases and J lost 7 bases.